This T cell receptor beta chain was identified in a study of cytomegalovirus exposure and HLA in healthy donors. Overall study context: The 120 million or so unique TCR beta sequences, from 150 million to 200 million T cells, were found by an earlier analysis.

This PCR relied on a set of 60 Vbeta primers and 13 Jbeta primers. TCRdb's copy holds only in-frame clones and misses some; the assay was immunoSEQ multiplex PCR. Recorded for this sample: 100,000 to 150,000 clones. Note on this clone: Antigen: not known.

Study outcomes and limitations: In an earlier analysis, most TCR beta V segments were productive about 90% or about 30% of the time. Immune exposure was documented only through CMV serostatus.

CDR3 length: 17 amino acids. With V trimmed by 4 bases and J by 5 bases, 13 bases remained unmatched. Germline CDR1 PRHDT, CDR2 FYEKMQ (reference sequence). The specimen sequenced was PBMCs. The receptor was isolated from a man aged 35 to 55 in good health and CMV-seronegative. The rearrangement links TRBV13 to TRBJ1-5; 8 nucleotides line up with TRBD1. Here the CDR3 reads CASSSTATGVKDQPQHF. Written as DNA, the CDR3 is TGTGCCAGCAGCTCCACCGCGACAGGGGTTAAAGATCAGCCCCAGCATTTT.